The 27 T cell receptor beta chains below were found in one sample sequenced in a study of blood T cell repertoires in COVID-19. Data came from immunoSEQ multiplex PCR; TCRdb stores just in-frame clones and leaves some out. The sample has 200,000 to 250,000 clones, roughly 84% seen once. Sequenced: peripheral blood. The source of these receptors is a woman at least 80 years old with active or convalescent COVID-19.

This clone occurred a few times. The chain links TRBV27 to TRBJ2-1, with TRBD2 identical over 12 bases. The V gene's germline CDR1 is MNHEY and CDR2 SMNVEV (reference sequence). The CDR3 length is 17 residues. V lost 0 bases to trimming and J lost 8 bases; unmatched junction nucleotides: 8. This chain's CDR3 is CASSLSRPSGGAHEQFF. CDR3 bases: TGTGCCAGCAGTTTATCACGCCCTAGCGGGGGGGCCCATGAGCAGTTCTTC.

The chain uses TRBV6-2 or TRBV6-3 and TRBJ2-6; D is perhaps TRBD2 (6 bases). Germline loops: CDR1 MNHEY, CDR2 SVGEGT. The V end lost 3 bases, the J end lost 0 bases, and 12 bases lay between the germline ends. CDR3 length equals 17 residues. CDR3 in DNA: TGTGCCAGCAGTTATCCGGGGGAAGCCTCTGGGGCCAACGTCCTGACTTTC. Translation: CASSYPGEASGANVLTF.

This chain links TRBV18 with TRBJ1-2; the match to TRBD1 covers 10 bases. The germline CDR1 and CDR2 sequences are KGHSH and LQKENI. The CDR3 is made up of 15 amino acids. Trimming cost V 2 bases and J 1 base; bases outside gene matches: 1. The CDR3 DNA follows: TGTGCCAGCTCACCAGGGACAGGGGTTAACTATGGCTACACCTTC. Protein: CASSPGTGVNYGYTF.

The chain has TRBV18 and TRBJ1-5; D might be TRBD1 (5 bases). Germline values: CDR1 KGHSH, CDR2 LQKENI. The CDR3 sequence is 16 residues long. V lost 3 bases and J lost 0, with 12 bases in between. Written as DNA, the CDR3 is TGTGCCAGCTCACCGTTCTCCAGGGATAGCAATCAGCCCCAGCATTTT. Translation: CASSPFSRDSNQPQHF.

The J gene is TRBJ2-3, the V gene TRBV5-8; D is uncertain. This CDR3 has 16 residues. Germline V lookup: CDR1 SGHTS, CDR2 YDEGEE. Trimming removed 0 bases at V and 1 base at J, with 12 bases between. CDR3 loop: CASSLGPGSGTDTQYF. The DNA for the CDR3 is TGTGCCAGCAGCTTGGGACCCGGGTCGGGCACAGATACGCAGTATTTT.

In DNA, the CDR3 is TGTGCCAGCAGCATGCAGGGGACTAAGTACCAAGAGACCCAGTACTTC. This encodes CASSMQGTKYQETQYF. This rearrangement joins TRBV7-8 to TRBJ2-5; D is possibly TRBD2 (7 bases). Germline V CDR1 and CDR2: SGHVS, FQNEAQ. This CDR3 has 16 residues. The ends were cut back, 5 bases at V and 0 bases at J, with 16 bases in the middle.

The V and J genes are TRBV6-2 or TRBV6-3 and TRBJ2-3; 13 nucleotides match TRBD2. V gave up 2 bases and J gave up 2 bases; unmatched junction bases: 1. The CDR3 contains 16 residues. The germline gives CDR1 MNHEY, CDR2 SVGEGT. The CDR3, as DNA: TGTGCCAGCAGTTACGGGACTAGCGGGAACACAGATACGCAGTATTTT. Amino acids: CASSYGTSGNTDTQYF.

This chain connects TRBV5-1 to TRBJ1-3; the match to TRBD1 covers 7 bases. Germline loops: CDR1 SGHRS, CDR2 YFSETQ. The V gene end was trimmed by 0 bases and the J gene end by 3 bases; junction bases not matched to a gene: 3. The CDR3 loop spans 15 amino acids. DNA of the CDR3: TGCGCCAGCAGCTTGGCGACAGGGCTTGGAAACACCATATATTTT. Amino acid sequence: CASSLATGLGNTIYF.

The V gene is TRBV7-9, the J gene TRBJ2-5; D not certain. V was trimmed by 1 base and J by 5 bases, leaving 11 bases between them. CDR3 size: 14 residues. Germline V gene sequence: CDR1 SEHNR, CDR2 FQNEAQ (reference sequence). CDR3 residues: CASSLEGSRETQYF. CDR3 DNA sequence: TGTGCCAGCAGCTTAGAAGGATCGAGGGAGACCCAGTACTTC.

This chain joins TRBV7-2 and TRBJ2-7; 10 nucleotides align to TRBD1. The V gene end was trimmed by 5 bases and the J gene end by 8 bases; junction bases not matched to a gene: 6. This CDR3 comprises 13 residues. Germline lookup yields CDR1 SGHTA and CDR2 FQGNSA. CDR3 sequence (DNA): TGTGCCAGCAGCCCCCGGGACAGGGGTAAGCAGTACTTC. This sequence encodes CASSPRDRGKQYF.

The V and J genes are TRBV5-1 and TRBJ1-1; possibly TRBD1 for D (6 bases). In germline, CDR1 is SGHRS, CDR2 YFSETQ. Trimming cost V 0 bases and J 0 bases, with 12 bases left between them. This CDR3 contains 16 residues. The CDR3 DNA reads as TGCGCCAGCAGCTTGGGTCAGGGGCCTATGAACACTGAAGCTTTCTTT. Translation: CASSLGQGPMNTEAFF.

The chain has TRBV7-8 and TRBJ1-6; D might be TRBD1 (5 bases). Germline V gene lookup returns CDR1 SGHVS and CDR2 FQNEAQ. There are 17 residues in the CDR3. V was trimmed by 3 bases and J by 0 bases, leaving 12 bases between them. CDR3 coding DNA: TGTGCCAGCAGCTTTAACGGGGGGAGCTCCTATAATTCACCCCTCCACTTT. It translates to CASSFNGGSSYNSPLHF.

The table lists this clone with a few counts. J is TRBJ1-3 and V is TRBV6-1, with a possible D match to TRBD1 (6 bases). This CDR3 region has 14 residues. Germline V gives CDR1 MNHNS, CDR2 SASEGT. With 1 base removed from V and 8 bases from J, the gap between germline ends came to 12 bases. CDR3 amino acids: CASSEGHREYTIYF. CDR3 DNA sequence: TGTGCCAGCAGTGAAGGGCACAGGGAGTACACCATATATTTT.

CDR3 residues: CASSPRSLEQYF. The CDR3 DNA reads TGTGCCAGCAGCCCCAGGTCGCTCGAGCAGTACTTC. The genes are TRBV3-1 (or the pseudogene TRBV3-2) and TRBJ2-7; D gene uncertain. The ends were cut back, 4 bases at V and 6 bases at J, with 10 bases in the middle. Per germline, CDR1 LGHDT and CDR2 YNNKEL (reference sequence). This CDR3 has 12 amino acids.

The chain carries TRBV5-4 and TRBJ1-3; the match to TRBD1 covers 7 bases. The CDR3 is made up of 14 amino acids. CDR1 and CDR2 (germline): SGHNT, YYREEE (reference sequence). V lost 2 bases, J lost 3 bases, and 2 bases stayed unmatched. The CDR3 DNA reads TGTGCCAGCAGCTTACAGGGGTTTGGAAACACCATATATTTT. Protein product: CASSLQGFGNTIYF.

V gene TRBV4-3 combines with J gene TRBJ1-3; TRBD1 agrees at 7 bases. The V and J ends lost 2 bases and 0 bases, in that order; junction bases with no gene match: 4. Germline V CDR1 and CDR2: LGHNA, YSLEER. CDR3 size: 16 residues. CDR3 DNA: TGCGCCAGCAGCCAAAACCCAGGGGGCTCTGGAAACACCATATATTTT. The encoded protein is CASSQNPGGSGNTIYF.

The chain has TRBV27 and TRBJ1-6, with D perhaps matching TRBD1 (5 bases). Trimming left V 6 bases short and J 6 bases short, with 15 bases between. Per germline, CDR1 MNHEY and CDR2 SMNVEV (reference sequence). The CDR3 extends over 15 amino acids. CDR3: CASSSGAVGNSPLHF. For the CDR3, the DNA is TGTGCCAGCAGCAGCGGGGCCGTGGGTAATTCACCCCTCCACTTT.

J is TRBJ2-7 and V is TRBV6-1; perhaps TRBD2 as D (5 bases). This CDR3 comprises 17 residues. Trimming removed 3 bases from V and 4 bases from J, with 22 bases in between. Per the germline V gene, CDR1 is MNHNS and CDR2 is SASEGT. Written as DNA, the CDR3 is TGTGCCAGCAGTGATACGAGGACTGTGGGGAGAACTTACGAGCAGTACTTC. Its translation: CASSDTRTVGRTYEQYF.

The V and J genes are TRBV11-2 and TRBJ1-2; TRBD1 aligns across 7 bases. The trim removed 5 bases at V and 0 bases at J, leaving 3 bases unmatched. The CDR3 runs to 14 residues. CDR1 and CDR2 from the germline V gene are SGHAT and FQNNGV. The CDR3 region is CASSRQGSNYGYTF. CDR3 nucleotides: TGTGCCAGCAGCCGACAGGGATCTAACTATGGCTACACCTTC.

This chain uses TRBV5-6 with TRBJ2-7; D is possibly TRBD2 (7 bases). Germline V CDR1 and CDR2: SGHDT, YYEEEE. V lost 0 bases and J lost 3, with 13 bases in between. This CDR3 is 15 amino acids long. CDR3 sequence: CASSLAGEGVYEQYF. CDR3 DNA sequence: TGTGCCAGCAGCTTGGCAGGGGAGGGAGTCTACGAGCAGTACTTC.

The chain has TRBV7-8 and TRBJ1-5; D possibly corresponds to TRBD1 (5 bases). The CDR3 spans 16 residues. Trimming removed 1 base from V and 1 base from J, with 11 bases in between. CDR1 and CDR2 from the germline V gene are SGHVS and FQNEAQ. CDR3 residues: CASSLESGRSNQPQHF. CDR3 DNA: TGTGCCAGCAGCTTAGAATCAGGGAGGAGCAATCAGCCCCAGCATTTT.

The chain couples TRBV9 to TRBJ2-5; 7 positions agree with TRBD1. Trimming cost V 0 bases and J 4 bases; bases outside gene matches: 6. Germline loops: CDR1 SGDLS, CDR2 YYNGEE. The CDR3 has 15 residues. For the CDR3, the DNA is TGTGCCAGCAGCGTAGTGGGGACAGAACCAGAGACCCAGTACTTC. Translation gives CASSVVGTEPETQYF.

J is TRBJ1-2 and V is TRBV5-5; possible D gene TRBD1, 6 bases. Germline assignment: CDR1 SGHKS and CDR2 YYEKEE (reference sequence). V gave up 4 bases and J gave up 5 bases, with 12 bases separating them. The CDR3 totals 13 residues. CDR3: CASSLTGIYGYTF. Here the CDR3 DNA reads TGTGCCAGCAGCCTCACAGGGATATATGGCTACACCTTC.

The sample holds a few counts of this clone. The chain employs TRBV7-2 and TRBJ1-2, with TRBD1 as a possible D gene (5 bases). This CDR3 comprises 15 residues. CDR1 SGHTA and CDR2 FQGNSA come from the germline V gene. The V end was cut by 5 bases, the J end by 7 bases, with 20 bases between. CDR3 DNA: TGTGCCAGCAGCCCGTCTACGGCAGGGTCTGGTGGCTACACCTTC. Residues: CASSPSTAGSGGYTF.

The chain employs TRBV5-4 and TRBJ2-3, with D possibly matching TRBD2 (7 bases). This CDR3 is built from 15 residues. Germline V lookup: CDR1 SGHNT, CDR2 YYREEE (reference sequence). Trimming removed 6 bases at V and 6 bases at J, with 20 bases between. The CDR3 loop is CASIDPGGGGDTQYF. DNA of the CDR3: TGTGCCAGCATCGACCCGGGGGGCGGGGGTGATACGCAGTATTTT.

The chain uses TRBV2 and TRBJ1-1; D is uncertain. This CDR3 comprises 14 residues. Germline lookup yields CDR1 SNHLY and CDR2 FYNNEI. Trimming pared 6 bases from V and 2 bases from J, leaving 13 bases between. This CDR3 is CASRAGSANTEAFF. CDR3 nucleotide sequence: TGTGCCAGCAGGGCCGGGTCAGCAAACACTGAAGCTTTCTTT. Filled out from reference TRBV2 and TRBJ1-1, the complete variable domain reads EPEVTQTPSHQVTQMGQEVILRCVPISNHLYFYWYRQILGQKVEFLVSFYNNEISEKSEIFDDQFSVERPDGSNFTLKIRSTKLEDSAMYFCASRAGSANTEAFFGQGTRLTVV.

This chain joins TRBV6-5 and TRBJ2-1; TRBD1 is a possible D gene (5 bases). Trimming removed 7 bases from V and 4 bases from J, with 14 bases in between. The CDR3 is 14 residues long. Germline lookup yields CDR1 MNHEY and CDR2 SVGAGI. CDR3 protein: CASTDSGAYNEQFF. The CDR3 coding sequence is TGTGCCAGCACCGACAGTGGGGCTTACAATGAGCAGTTCTTC.